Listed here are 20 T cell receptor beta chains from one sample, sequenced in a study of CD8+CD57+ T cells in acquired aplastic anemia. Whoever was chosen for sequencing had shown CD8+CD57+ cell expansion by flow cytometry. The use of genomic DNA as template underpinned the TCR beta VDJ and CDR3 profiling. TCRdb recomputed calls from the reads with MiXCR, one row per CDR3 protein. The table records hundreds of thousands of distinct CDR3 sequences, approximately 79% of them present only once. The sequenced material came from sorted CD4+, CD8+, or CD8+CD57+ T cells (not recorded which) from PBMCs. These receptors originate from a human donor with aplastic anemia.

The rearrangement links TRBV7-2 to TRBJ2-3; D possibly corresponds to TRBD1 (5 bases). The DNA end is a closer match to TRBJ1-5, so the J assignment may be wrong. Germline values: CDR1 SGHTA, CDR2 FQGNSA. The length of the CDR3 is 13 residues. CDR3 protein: CASGDGATDTQHF. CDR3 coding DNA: TGTGCCAGCGGGGACGGTGCTACAGATACGCAGCATTTT.

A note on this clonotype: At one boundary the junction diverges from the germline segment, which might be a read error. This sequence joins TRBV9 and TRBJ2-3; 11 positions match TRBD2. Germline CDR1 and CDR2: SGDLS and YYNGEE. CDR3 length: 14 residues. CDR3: CASSVPLAGGIQNF. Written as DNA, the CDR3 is TGTGCCAGCAGCGTCCCCTTAGCGGGGGGGATACAGAATTTT.

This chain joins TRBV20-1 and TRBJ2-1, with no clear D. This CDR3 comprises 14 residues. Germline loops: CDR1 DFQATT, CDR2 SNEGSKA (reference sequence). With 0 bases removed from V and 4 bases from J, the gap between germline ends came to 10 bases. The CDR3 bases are TGCAGTGCTAGAGACGTAGACGGGTACAATGAGCAGTTCTTC. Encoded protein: CSARDVDGYNEQFF.

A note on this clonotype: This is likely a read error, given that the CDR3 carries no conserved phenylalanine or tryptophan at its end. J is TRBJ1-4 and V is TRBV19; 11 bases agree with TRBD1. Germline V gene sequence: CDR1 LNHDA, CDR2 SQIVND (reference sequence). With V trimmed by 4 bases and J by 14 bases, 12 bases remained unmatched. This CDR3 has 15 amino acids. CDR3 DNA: TGTGCCAGTAGTACAGGGACAGGGGGAAATGAAACTCTGTTTGTT. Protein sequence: CASSTGTGGNETLFV.

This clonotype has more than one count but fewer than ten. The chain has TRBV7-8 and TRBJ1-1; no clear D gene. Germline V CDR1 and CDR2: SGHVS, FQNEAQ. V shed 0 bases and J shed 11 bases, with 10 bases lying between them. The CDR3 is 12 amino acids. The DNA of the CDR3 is TGTGCCAGCAGCTTAGCGCGACAAACGGCTTTCTTT. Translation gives CASSLARQTAFF.

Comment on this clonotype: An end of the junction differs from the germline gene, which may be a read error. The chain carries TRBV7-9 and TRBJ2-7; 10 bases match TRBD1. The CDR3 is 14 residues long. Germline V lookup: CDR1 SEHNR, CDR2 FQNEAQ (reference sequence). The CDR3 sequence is CASSSWDRGLDYGF. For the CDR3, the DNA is TGTGCCAGCAGCTCATGGGACAGGGGCTTGGACTATGGCTTC.

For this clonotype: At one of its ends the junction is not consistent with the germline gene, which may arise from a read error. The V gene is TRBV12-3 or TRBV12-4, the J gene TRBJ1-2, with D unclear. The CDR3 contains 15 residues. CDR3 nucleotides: TGTGCCACCAGTTTAGGGAGGCTAGGGTCCTATGGCTACACCTTC. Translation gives CATSLGRLGSYGYTF.

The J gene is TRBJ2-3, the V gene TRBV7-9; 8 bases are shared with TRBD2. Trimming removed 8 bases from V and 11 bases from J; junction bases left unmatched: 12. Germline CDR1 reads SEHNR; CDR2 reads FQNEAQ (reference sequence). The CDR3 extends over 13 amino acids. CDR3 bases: TGTGCCAGCGGCGTTGGAGGAAGCGGGAGGCAGTATTTT. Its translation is CASGVGGSGRQYF.

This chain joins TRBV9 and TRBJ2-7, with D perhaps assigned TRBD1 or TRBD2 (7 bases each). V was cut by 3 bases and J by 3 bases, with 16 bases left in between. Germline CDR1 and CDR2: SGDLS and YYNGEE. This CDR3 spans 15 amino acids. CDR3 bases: TGTGCCAGCAGCGCCACGACAGGGAGGGTCTACGAGCAGTACTTC. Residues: CASSATTGRVYEQYF. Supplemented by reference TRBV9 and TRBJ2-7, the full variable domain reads DSGVTQTPKHLITATGQRVTLRCSPRSGDLSVYWYQQSLDQGLQFLIQYYNGEERAKGNILERFSAQQFPDLHSELNLSSLELGDSALYFCASSATTGRVYEQYFGPGTRLTVT.

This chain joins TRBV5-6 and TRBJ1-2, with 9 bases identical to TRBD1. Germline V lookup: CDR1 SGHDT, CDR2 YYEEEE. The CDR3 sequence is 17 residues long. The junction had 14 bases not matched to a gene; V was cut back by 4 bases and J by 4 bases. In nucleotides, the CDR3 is TGTGCCAGCAGCGTGGGGGTCGCCGGGACAGGGACCTATGGCTACACCTTC. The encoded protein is CASSVGVAGTGTYGYTF.

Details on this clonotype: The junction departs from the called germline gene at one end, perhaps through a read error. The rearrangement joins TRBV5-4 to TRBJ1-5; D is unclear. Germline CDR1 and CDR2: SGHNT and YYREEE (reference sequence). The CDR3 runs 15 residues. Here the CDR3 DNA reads TGCGCCAGCAGCCTAGATAGCGTAGGACGTCAGCCCCAGCATTTT. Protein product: CASSLDSVGRQPQHF.

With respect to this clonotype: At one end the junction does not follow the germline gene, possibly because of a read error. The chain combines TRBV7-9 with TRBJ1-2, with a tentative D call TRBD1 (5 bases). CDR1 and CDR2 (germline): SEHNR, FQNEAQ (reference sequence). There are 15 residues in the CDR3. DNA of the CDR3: TGTGCCAGCAGCTTGACTGGGGCAGGCGACTATGGATACACCTTC. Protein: CASSLTGAGDYGYTF.

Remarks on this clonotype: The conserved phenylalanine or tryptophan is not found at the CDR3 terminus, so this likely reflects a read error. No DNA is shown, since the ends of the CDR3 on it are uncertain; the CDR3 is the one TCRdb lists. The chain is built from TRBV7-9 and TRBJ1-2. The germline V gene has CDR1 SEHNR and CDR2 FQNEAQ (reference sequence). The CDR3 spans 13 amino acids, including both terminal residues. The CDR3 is CASSFQRSGGNNE.

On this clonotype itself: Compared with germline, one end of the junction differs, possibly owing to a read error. CDR3 sequence reads: CASSQGGAGGYPF. In DNA, the CDR3 is TGCGCCAGCAGCCAAGGCGGTGCAGGTGGCTACCCGTTT. This chain links TRBV7-8 with TRBJ1-2; no clear D. This CDR3 is built from 13 residues. Germline CDR1 reads SGHVS; CDR2 reads FQNEAQ. Drawing the rest from reference TRBV7-8 and TRBJ1-2, the complete variable domain is GAGVSQSPRYKVAKRGQDVALRCDPISGHVSLFWYQQALGQGPEFLTYFQNEAQLDKSGLPSDRFFAERPEGSVSTLKIQRTQQEDSAVYLCASSQGGAGGYPFGSGTRLTVV.

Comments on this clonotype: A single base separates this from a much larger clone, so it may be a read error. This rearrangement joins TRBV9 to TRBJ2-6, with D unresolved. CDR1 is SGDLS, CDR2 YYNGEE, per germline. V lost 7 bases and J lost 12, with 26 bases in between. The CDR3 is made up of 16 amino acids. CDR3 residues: CASGVAGNIRYFVLTF. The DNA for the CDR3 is TGTGCCAGCGGAGTAGCTGGGAACATTCGGTACTTCGTCCTGACTTTC.

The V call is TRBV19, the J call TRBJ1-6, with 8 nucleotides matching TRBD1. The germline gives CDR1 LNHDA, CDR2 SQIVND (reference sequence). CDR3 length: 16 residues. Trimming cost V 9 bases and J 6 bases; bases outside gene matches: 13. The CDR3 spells CASSYSDRDRNSPLHF. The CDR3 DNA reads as TGTGCCAGCAGTTACTCGGACAGGGACCGTAATTCACCCCTCCACTTT.

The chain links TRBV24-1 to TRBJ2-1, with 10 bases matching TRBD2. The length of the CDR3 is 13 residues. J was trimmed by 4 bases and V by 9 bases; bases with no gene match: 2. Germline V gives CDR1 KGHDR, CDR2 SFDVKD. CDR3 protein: CATGTSVYNEQFF. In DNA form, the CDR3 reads TGTGCCACCGGGACTAGCGTGTACAATGAGCAGTTCTTC.

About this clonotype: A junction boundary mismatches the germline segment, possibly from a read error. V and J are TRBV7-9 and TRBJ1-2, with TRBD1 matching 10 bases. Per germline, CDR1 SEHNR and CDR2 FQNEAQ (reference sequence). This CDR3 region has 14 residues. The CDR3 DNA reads TGTGCCGGACAGGGGGGTAGGGCACACCAGGGCTTCGCCTTC. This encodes CAGQGGRAHQGFAF.

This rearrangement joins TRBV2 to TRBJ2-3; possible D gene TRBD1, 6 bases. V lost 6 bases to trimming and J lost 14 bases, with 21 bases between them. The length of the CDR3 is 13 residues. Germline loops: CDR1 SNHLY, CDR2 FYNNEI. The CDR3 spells CASRAGDKEDTYF. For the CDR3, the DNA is TGTGCCAGCAGGGCCGGGGACAAAGAAGATACGTATTTT. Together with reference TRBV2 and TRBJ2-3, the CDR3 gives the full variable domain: EPEVTQTPSHQVTQMGQEVILRCVPISNHLYFYWYRQILGQKVEFLVSFYNNEISEKSEIFDDQFSVERPDGSNFTLKIRSTKLEDSAMYFCASRAGDKEDTYFGPGTRLTVL.

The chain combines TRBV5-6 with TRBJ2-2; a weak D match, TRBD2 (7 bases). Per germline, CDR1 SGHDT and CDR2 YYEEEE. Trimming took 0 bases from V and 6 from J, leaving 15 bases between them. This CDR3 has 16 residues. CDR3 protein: CASSLAGGAQPGELFF. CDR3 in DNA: TGTGCCAGCAGCTTGGCTGGGGGGGCGCAACCCGGGGAGCTGTTTTTT.